This T cell receptor beta chain was captured in a study of T and B cells in COVID-19 patients. Across the whole study: Blood was sampled from COVID-19 patients who were either actively infected or recovered.

The study, taken as a whole, reports: Highly clonal in active COVID-19, TRB repertoires exceeded healthy-donor diversity and richness at recovery. No sequencing was yet done of CD4+, regulatory or CD8+ subsets, or of SARS-CoV-2-responsive or tetramer+ sorted cells. Few blood samples existed from mildly ill patients during symptoms or early in severe cases.

The CDR3 has 16 residues. Germline CDR1 is PRHDT and CDR2 is FYEKMQ (reference sequence). The ends were cut back, 3 bases at V and 0 bases at J, with 15 bases in the middle. This clonotype qualifies as medium-sized (0.01 to 0.1%). Its specificity is not known. TRB was amplified from about 250-500 ng of blood genomic DNA. TRB rearrangements were amplified by multiplex PCR with BIOMED2 TRB-A/B primers. TCRdb reprocessed the multiplex PCR reads with MiXCR, giving one entry per CDR3 protein. The data show 4,500 to 5,500 distinct CDR3 sequences, with about a fifth seen just once and 9% to 13% held by the top ten.

The specimen was blood. The sequence was obtained from a human donor with active COVID-19. This chain joins TRBV13 and TRBJ2-7; TRBD1 or TRBD2 may be the D gene (9 bases each). DNA for the CDR3: TGTGCCAGCAGCTTGGACAGGGGACTAGCCTCCTACGAGCAGTACTTC. Translation gives CASSLDRGLASYEQYF.